This TCR beta chain was captured by sequencing in a study of regulatory T cells in long-lasting Graves disease. Time point denoted: persistent/refractory GD, antithyroid drugs over 5 years with positive TRAb. With RNA extracted from PBMCs as input, the TCR library was made. Sequencing libraries for TCR beta were prepared with iRepertoire HTBI primers and Arm-PCR of CDR3 regions. In the study's own analysis: In the combined samples, roughly 60 TRBV and 14 to 15 TRBJ segments were identified. Via MiXCR, TCRdb re-called the multiplex PCR reads, giving one row per CDR3 protein. What appears here as the V and J calls and clone size reflects TCRdb's work, not the paper's. The sample carries a few hundred thousand distinct CDR3 sequences, 20% to 30% recorded once. The CDR3 is 17 residues long. Looked up from germline, CDR1 is SGHRS and CDR2 is YFSETQ. Losses at the gene ends were 3 bases for V and 4 bases for J; bases not matched to a gene: 9.

This TCR was sampled from a female donor with Graves disease. This material consisted of peripheral blood mononuclear cells (PBMCs), taken when the disease was refractory, from a patient treated with antithyroid drugs. V gene TRBV5-1 combines with J gene TRBJ1-4; 10 bases agree with TRBD1. The CDR3 is CASSSTGTGVYNEKLFF. Written as DNA, the CDR3 is TGCGCCAGCAGCTCAACCGGGACAGGGGTCTATAATGAAAAACTGTTTTTT.